The 31 T cell receptor beta chains below all came from one sample that was sequenced in a study of blood T cell repertoires in COVID-19. Some clones are missing from TCRdb's copy, which holds only in-frame ones; the method was immunoSEQ multiplex PCR. The sample lists about 200,000 clones, 80% to 90% occurring once. The sequencing sample was made of PBMCs or T cells enriched from blood (not recorded which). The receptors stem from a woman aged 45-65 years who had been exposed to COVID-19.

This clone came up a few times. This rearrangement joins TRBV2 to TRBJ1-5; TRBD1 agrees at 8 bases. Per the germline V gene, CDR1 is SNHLY and CDR2 is FYNNEI. Trimming removed 6 bases from V and 2 bases from J; junction bases left unmatched: 9. The CDR3 is 16 amino acids. CDR3 bases: TGTGCCAGCAGCCGCCGGCACAGGGGGGGCAATCAGCCCCAGCATTTT. The encoded protein is CASSRRHRGGNQPQHF.

The gene calls are TRBV28 and TRBJ1-3; tentative D call: TRBD1 (6 bases). V was pared by 2 bases and J by 4 bases, with 12 bases between. In germline, CDR1 is MDHEN, CDR2 SYDVKM. The CDR3 is 15 residues long. The DNA for the CDR3 is TGTGCCAGCAGTTTACCAGGGGCAGCAGGAAACACCATATATTTT. It yields the protein CASSLPGAAGNTIYF.

The CDR3 loop is CASRRERGFYNEQFF. The DNA of the CDR3 is TGTGCCAGCAGACGGGAGCGGGGGTTCTACAATGAGCAGTTCTTC. V gene TRBV6-4 combines with J gene TRBJ2-1, with TRBD2 matching over 8 bases. This CDR3 region has 15 residues. With V trimmed by 6 bases and J by 3 bases, 7 bases remained unmatched. Germline V gene lookup returns CDR1 MRHNA and CDR2 SNTAGT.

The chain combines TRBV12-3 or TRBV12-4 with TRBJ1-2; a weak D match, TRBD1 (6 bases). This CDR3 region has 11 residues. Trimming left V 5 bases short and J 7 bases short, with 8 bases between. CDR3 DNA: TGTGCCAGCAGTCCAGGGGTTGGCTACACCTTC. This translates into CASSPGVGYTF.

The chain uses TRBV5-6 and TRBJ1-1, with D perhaps matching TRBD1 (6 bases). The V end was cut by 4 bases, the J end by 10 bases, with 11 bases between. CDR1 and CDR2 from the germline V gene are SGHDT and YYEEEE. The CDR3 spans 11 residues. The CDR3 sequence: CASSPDRLAFF. In DNA, the CDR3 is TGTGCCAGCAGCCCGGACAGACTAGCTTTCTTT.

The rearrangement joins TRBV10-3 to TRBJ2-3; D possibly corresponds to TRBD2 (6 bases). The CDR3 is made up of 14 amino acids. The V end was cut by 10 bases, the J end by 6 bases, with 20 bases between. CDR1 is ENHRY, CDR2 SYGVKD, per germline. CDR3 in DNA: TGTGCCACGCGGCCCGGGTCGGAGGGGGATACGCAGTATTTT. Translated: CATRPGSEGDTQYF.

This clone appeared a few times. This chain joins TRBV19 and TRBJ2-5; 7 bases match TRBD1. Germline values: CDR1 LNHDA, CDR2 SQIVND (reference sequence). V shed 1 base, J shed 3 bases, and the junction held 5 bases outside the gene matches. The CDR3 totals 15 residues. CDR3 sequence: CASSIGGTVKETQYF. The CDR3 nucleotides are TGTGCCAGTAGTATAGGTGGGACAGTTAAAGAGACCCAGTACTTC.

This chain joins TRBV25-1 and TRBJ1-2, with a possible D match to TRBD1 (5 bases). In germline, CDR1 is MGHDK, CDR2 SYGVNS. Trimming stripped 5 bases from V and 2 bases from J, with 15 bases between. This CDR3 is built from 15 residues. The CDR3 DNA is TGTGCCAGCAGTTTCCCCCAGGGTGGGAACTATGGCTACACCTTC. The encoded protein is CASSFPQGGNYGYTF.

The chain is built from TRBV5-1 and TRBJ2-1; 8 nucleotides match TRBD2. This CDR3 contains 15 residues. V was pared by 0 bases and J by 5 bases, with 4 bases of the junction left unmatched. Germline-derived CDR1 and CDR2 are SGHRS and YFSETQ. CDR3 nucleotides: TGCGCCAGCAGCTTGGACGGGGGGGCCCACAATGAGCAGTTCTTC. Amino acids: CASSLDGGAHNEQFF.

The chain has TRBV6-1 and TRBJ1-2, with D maybe TRBD1 (6 bases). This CDR3 comprises 14 residues. The germline gives CDR1 MNHNS, CDR2 SASEGT. Trimming took 3 bases from V and 4 from J, leaving 12 bases between them. Here the CDR3 reads CASSDRLRGYGYTF. The CDR3 DNA reads as TGTGCCAGCAGTGATCGTCTCAGGGGCTATGGCTACACCTTC.

This chain links TRBV28 with TRBJ1-5; 7 nucleotides align to TRBD1. The CDR3 is 14 amino acids. Losses at the gene ends were 8 bases for V and 4 bases for J; bases not matched to a gene: 8. Looked up from germline, CDR1 is MDHEN and CDR2 is SYDVKM. CDR3 residues: CASVYRGPNQPQHF. In DNA, the CDR3 is TGTGCCAGCGTGTACAGGGGACCAAATCAGCCCCAGCATTTT.

The rearrangement uses TRBV12-2 and TRBJ1-4. TRBV12-2 counts as a pseudogene. The CDR3 covers 16 residues. CDR3 DNA: TGTGCAAGTCGCCCGGGGGGGTCCACAACTAATGAAAAACTGTTTTTT. Translation gives CASRPGGSTTNEKLFF.

This clone has just one count. This chain links TRBV9 with TRBJ2-5, with 8 nucleotides matching TRBD1. The junction had 4 bases not matched to a gene; V was cut back by 2 bases and J by 4 bases. The CDR3 consists of 14 residues. CDR1 is SGDLS, CDR2 YYNGEE, per germline. Here the CDR3 DNA reads TGTGCCAGCAGCGTTCGACAGGGGAGAGAGACCCAGTACTTC. It specifies CASSVRQGRETQYF.

The V call is TRBV4-1, the J call TRBJ1-1, with a weak D call TRBD1 (6 bases). Germline V gives CDR1 MGHRA, CDR2 YSYEKL. Trimming took off 6 bases at V and 3 bases at J, with 14 bases between the two ends. The CDR3 covers 14 residues. CDR3 protein: CASSPQGIYTEAFF. The CDR3 DNA sequence: TGCGCCAGCAGTCCACAGGGTATATACACTGAAGCTTTCTTT.

The chain is built from TRBV19 and TRBJ2-2; no reliable D call. CDR3 length equals 12 residues. Trimming removed 4 bases from V and 5 bases from J, with 5 bases in between. Germline assignment: CDR1 LNHDA and CDR2 SQIVND (reference sequence). CDR3 in DNA: TGTGCCAGTAGTACCCTAACCGGGGAGCTGTTTTTT. It specifies CASSTLTGELFF.

The gene calls are TRBV10-3 and TRBJ2-5; 7 nucleotides line up with TRBD1. The V gene's germline CDR1 is ENHRY and CDR2 SYGVKD. The V gene end was trimmed by 5 bases and the J gene end by 5 bases; junction bases not matched to a gene: 8. The CDR3 is made up of 14 amino acids. The CDR3 sequence is CAISTTGVRETQYF. The CDR3 coding sequence is TGTGCCATCAGTACAACAGGGGTGAGGGAGACCCAGTACTTC.

This chain connects TRBV2 to TRBJ2-7; D unresolved. Trimming cost V 3 bases and J 6 bases, with 9 bases left between them. From germline, CDR1 is SNHLY and CDR2 FYNNEI. The CDR3 spans 12 residues. CDR3 protein: CASSENTPEQYF. The CDR3 coding sequence is TGTGCCAGCAGTGAGAACACCCCCGAGCAGTACTTC.

The V and J genes are TRBV10-3 and TRBJ1-1; D possibly corresponds to TRBD1 (6 bases). In germline, CDR1 is ENHRY, CDR2 SYGVKD. The CDR3 length is 15 residues. The germline V and J ends were trimmed by 4 bases and 3 bases, with 15 bases remaining between them. The CDR3 region has the DNA TGTGCCATCAGTGGGTCGACAGGTCGGGACACTGAAGCTTTCTTT. Translated, it gives CAISGSTGRDTEAFF.

The chain combines TRBV19 with TRBJ1-5; D unresolved. V lost 1 base, J lost 2 bases, and 9 bases lay in between. Germline V gene lookup returns CDR1 LNHDA and CDR2 SQIVND (reference sequence). This CDR3 has 15 residues. The DNA for the CDR3 is TGTGCCAGTAGTATAGCTCCCGGTGGCAATCAGCCCCAGCATTTT. Translated, it gives CASSIAPGGNQPQHF.

The sample holds one count of this clone. The chain combines TRBV2 with TRBJ1-1, with D unclear. Germline CDR1 and CDR2: SNHLY and FYNNEI. V lost 4 bases and J lost 14, with 14 bases in between. The CDR3 length is 11 residues. The DNA of the CDR3 is TGTGCCAGCAGTGTCCCCACACGGGAGTTCTTT. It encodes CASSVPTREFF.

The V call is TRBV7-8, the J call TRBJ2-7; D call uncertain. V was pared by 4 bases and J by 5 bases, with 12 bases between. The length of the CDR3 is 13 residues. CDR1 and CDR2 (germline): SGHVS, FQNEAQ. Here the CDR3 reads CASSSPQSDEQYF. The CDR3 DNA reads TGTGCCAGCAGCTCCCCCCAGAGCGACGAGCAGTACTTC.

This rearrangement joins TRBV19 to TRBJ1-3; perhaps TRBD1 as D (6 bases). With 5 bases removed from V and 0 bases from J, the gap between germline ends came to 17 bases. CDR1 is LNHDA, CDR2 SQIVND, per germline (reference sequence). The CDR3 covers 17 residues. For the CDR3, the DNA is TGTGCCAGTAGTCGGACAGATCTAGGGATCTCTGGAAACACCATATATTTT. Encoded protein: CASSRTDLGISGNTIYF. Together with reference TRBV19 and TRBJ1-3, the CDR3 gives the full variable domain: DGGITQSPKYLFRKEGQNVTLSCEQNLNHDAMYWYRQDPGQGLRLIYYSQIVNDFQKGDIAEGYSVSREKKESFPLTVTSAQKNPTAFYLCASSRTDLGISGNTIYFGEGSWLTVV.

The V call is TRBV7-2, the J call TRBJ1-1, with a possible D match to TRBD1 (6 bases). CDR1 is SGHTA and CDR2 is FQGNSA in the germline V gene. The CDR3 runs to 14 residues. Trimming cost V 4 bases and J 7 bases, with 16 bases left between them. In DNA form, the CDR3 reads TGTGCCAGCAGCTCCTCCGGGGGGCCGAATGAAGCTTTCTTT. Protein: CASSSSGGPNEAFF.

The chain uses TRBV3-1 (or the pseudogene TRBV3-2) and TRBJ2-2; D remains unclear. The CDR3 runs to 12 residues. The V gene's germline CDR1 is LGHDT and CDR2 YNNKEL (reference sequence). Trimming shortened V by 5 bases and J by 5 bases, and 6 bases separated the two germline ends. CDR3 DNA: TGTGCCAGCAGCTTTCGGACCGGGGAGCTGTTTTTT. Its translation: CASSFRTGELFF.

The chain recombines TRBV5-4 with TRBJ2-3; a possible D gene is TRBD2 (6 bases). Germline CDR1 SGHNT, CDR2 YYREEE (reference sequence). The CDR3 covers 15 residues. V was clipped by 0 bases and J by 2 bases, with 10 bases between them. The CDR3 sequence is CASSLGGESTDTQYF. In DNA, the CDR3 is TGTGCCAGCAGCTTGGGCGGGGAGTCCACAGATACGCAGTATTTT.

The V and J genes are TRBV6-2 or TRBV6-3 and TRBJ2-2, with a possible D match to TRBD1 (5 bases). The germline V gene encodes CDR1 MNHEY and CDR2 SVGEGT. The CDR3 consists of 17 residues. Trimming removed 4 bases at V and 5 bases at J, with 20 bases between. The CDR3 region is CASSSAPMTEFTGELFF. The CDR3 nucleotides read TGTGCCAGCAGTTCCGCGCCAATGACAGAATTTACCGGGGAGCTGTTTTTT.

V and J are TRBV29-1 and TRBJ1-3; no firm D call. V was cut by 4 bases and J by 4 bases, with 5 bases left in between. This CDR3 contains 11 residues. The germline V gene encodes CDR1 SQVTM and CDR2 ANQGSEA. CDR3 DNA sequence: TGCAGCGTTGCGAGGGGAAACACCATATATTTT. Translated: CSVARGNTIYF.

The V gene is TRBV24-1, the J gene TRBJ1-2; no clear D. Germline loops: CDR1 KGHDR, CDR2 SFDVKD. The CDR3 loop spans 14 amino acids. With 4 bases removed from V and 0 bases from J, the gap between germline ends came to 8 bases. The CDR3 nucleotides read TGTGCCACCAGTGACACAAGAACTAACTATGGCTACACCTTC. It translates to CATSDTRTNYGYTF.

The rearrangement links TRBV19 to TRBJ1-6; weak D call: TRBD1 (6 bases). In germline, CDR1 is LNHDA, CDR2 SQIVND (reference sequence). V lost 3 bases and J 7 bases, leaving 13 bases between the germline ends. The CDR3 runs to 15 residues. The CDR3 region is CASSIGGSANSPLHF. The CDR3 bases are TGTGCCAGTAGTATTGGGGGCAGTGCCAATTCACCCCTCCACTTT.

V and J are TRBV14 and TRBJ2-1; maybe TRBD1 (5 bases). This CDR3 is built from 13 residues. Germline lookup yields CDR1 SGHDN and CDR2 FVKESK. V lost 1 base, J lost 10 bases, and 11 bases lay in between. CDR3 DNA sequence: TGTGCCAGCAGCCAAGCAGGGCGGCAGGAGCAGTTCTTC. Translating gives CASSQAGRQEQFF.

The CDR3 reads CASSLRLAGGRGQFF. The CDR3, as DNA: TGTGCCAGCAGTTTACGACTAGCGGGGGGCAGAGGGCAGTTCTTC. This chain connects TRBV27 to TRBJ2-1; 13 nucleotides align to TRBD2. This CDR3 contains 15 residues. Germline V lookup: CDR1 MNHEY, CDR2 SMNVEV (reference sequence). The ends lost 2 bases at V and 12 bases at J; junction bases unmatched: 7.